This TCR beta chain is from a study of response to subunit inactivated influenza vaccine. General study points: The authors put forward the suggestion that each seasonal influenza vaccination may bring in only a limited number of new T cells.

V gave up 3 bases and J gave up 4 bases, with 7 bases separating them. Germline V lookup: CDR1 SGHRS, CDR2 YFSETQ. The CDR3 is 12 residues long. This clonotype was observed at least ten times. What it binds is not known. TCRdb independently ran MiXCR on the RT-PCR reads; one entry per CDR3 protein. The sample yields about 780,000 distinct CDR3 sequences, approximately 18% seen once. This sequence originates from a man aged 50-59 years who received an inactivated influenza vaccine. The specimen comprised PBMCs from blood, sampled 4 to 6 days after vaccination. This chain uses TRBV5-1 with TRBJ1-2, with a tentative D call TRBD1 (5 bases). The CDR3 DNA reads TGCGCCAGCAGCTACGGGACCTATGGCTACACCTTC. Its translation: CASSYGTYGYTF.